The 3 T cell receptor beta chains in this list originate from one sample, sequenced in a study of metastatic and nonmetastatic thyroid tumors. No treatment of any kind had been given to any patient before thyroid surgery. TCRdb re-called the PCR reads via MiXCR. The sample includes fewer than 20,000 clones, approximately 24% of them seen just once. Source material: tumor tissue. These receptors all come from a male donor with papillary thyroid cancer or a benign thyroid nodule (not recorded which). Some clones in this sample may be carry-over from other donors' samples.

This clone has ten or more counts. The J gene is TRBJ1-5, the V gene TRBV28, with D uncertain. Germline V gene sequence: CDR1 MDHEN, CDR2 SYDVKM. This CDR3 contains 14 residues. Trimming took 5 bases from V and 3 from J, leaving 11 bases between them. CDR3 amino acids: CASSPPMDNQPQHF. Here the CDR3 DNA reads TGTGCCAGCAGTCCCCCCATGGACAATCAGCCCCAGCATTTT.

This clone is labeled as medium-sized. The CDR3 spells CAWSGQGYEQYF. The CDR3 DNA sequence: TGTGCCTGGAGTGGCCAGGGCTACGAGCAGTACTTC. The chain uses TRBV30 and TRBJ2-7, with D perhaps matching TRBD1 (5 bases). The ends were cut back, 1 base at V and 3 bases at J, with 7 bases in the middle. There are 12 residues in the CDR3. Germline CDR1 is GTSNPN and CDR2 is SVGIG (reference sequence).

This chain connects TRBV9 to TRBJ1-3; D is unresolved. Between the trimmed V and J ends, which lost 4 bases and 0 bases, there was a span of 8 bases. This CDR3 is 14 amino acids long. In germline, CDR1 is SGDLS, CDR2 YYNGEE. The CDR3 loop reads CASSPEASGNTIYF. The CDR3 nucleotides read TGTGCCAGCAGCCCCGAAGCCTCTGGAAACACCATATATTTT.